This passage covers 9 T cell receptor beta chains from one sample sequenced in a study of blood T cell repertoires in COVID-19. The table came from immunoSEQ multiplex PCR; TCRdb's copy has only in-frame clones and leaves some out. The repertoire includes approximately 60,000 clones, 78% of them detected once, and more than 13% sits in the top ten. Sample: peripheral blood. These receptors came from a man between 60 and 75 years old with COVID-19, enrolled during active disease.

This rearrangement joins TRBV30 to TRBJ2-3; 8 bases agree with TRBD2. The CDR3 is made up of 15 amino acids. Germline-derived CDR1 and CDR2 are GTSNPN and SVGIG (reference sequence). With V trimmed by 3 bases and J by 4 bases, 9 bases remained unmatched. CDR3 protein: CAWSVGTSRPDTQYF. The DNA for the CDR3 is TGTGCCTGGAGCGTAGGGACTAGTAGGCCAGATACGCAGTATTTT.

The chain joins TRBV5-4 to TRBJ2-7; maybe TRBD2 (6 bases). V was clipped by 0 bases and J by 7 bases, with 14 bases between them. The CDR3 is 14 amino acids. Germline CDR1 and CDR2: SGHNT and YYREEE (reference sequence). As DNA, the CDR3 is TGTGCCAGCAGCTTGGCCGGGCGGGACGGGGAGCAGTACTTC. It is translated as CASSLAGRDGEQYF.

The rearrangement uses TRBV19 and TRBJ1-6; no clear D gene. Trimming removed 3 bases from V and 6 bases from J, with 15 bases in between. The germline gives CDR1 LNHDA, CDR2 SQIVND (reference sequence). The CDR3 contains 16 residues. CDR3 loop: CASSMIGSVFNSPLHF. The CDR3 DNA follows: TGTGCCAGTAGTATGATCGGCAGCGTTTTTAATTCACCCCTCCACTTT.

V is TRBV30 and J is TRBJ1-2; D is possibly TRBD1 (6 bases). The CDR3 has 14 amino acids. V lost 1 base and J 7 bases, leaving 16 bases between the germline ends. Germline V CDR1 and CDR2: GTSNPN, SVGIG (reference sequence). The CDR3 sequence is CAWSAYAGTSGYTF. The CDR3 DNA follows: TGTGCCTGGAGTGCCTATGCCGGGACAAGTGGCTACACCTTC.

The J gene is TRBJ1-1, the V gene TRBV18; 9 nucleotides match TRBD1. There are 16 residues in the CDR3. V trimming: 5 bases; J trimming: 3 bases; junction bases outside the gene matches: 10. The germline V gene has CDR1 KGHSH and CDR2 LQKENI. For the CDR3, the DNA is TGTGCCAGCTCAACCGGGACAGGGATGAGGGACACTGAAGCTTTCTTT. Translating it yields CASSTGTGMRDTEAFF.

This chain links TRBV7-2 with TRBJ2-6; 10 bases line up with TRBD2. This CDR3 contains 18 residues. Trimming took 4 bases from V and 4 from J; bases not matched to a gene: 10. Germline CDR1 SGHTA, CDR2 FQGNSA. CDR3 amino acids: CASSWRYDSGRGANVLTF. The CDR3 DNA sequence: TGTGCCAGCAGCTGGAGATACGATAGCGGGAGGGGGGCCAACGTCCTGACTTTC.

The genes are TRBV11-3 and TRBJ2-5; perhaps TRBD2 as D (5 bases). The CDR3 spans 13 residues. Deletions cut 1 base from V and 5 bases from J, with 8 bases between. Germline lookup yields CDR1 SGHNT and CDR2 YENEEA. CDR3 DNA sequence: TGTGCCAGCAGCTTAGGACTACGTGAGACCCAGTACTTC. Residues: CASSLGLRETQYF.

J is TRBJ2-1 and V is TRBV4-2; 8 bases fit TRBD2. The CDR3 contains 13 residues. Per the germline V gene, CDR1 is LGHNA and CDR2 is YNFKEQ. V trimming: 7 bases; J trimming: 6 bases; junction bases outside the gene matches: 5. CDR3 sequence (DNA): TGTGCCAGCACTGGACTAGCCGTCAATGAGCAGTTCTTC. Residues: CASTGLAVNEQFF.

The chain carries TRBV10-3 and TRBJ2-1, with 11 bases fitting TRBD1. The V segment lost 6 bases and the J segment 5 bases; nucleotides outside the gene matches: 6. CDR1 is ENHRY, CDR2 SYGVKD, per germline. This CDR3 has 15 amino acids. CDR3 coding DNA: TGTGCCATCAGGCAAGGACAGGGGGCCAACAATGAGCAGTTCTTC. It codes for CAIRQGQGANNEQFF.